This entry features one T cell receptor beta chain sequence. This clone was detected only a few times. Its antigen has not been determined. The input lacks base qualities; no much larger clone sits a single base away. The record originates from a study of cytomegalovirus exposure and HLA in healthy donors (dated by TCRdb to 2016 to 2017). Study-wide context: An earlier analysis of some 550 of the donors reported roughly 270 Gb of sequence data and roughly 110 million unique TCR beta sequences from roughly 200 million T cells. In addition to the first cohort of 650 to 750 subjects, a separate validation cohort of 120 different subjects was used. An early release covering roughly 600 HLA-typed donors comprised about 310 gigabases of sequencing data and approximately 85 million unique TCR sequences. Across about 380 genotyped donors of the cohort, an average of about 240,000 unique TCR beta nucleotide sequences per donor were sequenced, and roughly 20% of those sequences were non-productive. In a later genetic analysis, genome-wide SNP genotypes for about three fifths of the roughly 670 donors were used, and that subset was treated as a discovery cohort. To decide whether each TCR beta V gene segment behaved as functional or pseudogenic, an earlier analysis of some 570 of the donors relied on high-throughput TCR beta sequencing. Donor age, sex, ethnicity and CMV serostatus were compiled together with the repertoire data. The T cell repertoires of under 700 subjects were profiled by immunosequencing and related to cytomegalovirus serostatus. All discovery cohort repertoires had been generated using a single sequencing platform. The study aimed to test whether signatures of past pathogen exposure could be identified by cataloging public T cell receptors. Class I and class II HLA loci were covered by the typing at four-digit resolution. A later analysis re-examined previously published TCR beta repertoires from just over 650 donors and added high-resolution HLA genotyping to investigate patterns of TCR occurrence. About five DR-DQ haplotypes were treated as single units for association and clustering because of strong linkage in the cohort. High-throughput TCR immunosequencing, statistical association of individual TCRs with disease status, and machine learning were combined to predict cytomegalovirus infection status. In the later analysis, no new phenotypic data were used to find candidate immune exposures; instead, reliance was placed on TCR beta sequences and their occurrence across donors. Typing coverage varied by locus: about 620-630 donors for A, B, C, DRB1 and DQB1; 522 for DQA1; about 570 for DPA1; some 470 for DPB1. Among the roughly 380 genotyped donors, more than 70% belonged to the genetic ancestry cluster associated with self-reported Caucasian donors.

V is cut by 4 bases and J by 7 bases, and the space between the germline ends is 14 bases. The CDR3 covers 13 residues, taking in both the cysteine and the phenylalanine. CDR3 DNA is the only sequence kept; it has 39 bases, read in frame from the first base. Via the germline V gene, CDR1 is SGHRS and CDR2 YFSETQ. In total, over 600 healthy bone marrow donors made up the cohort. At the time of sampling, all cohort members were nominally healthy, though unrecorded immune exposures were likely present. The donor tested CMV seronegative and was one of the 352 seronegative cohort members. A peripheral blood sample was provided by each donor, and peripheral blood mononuclear cells were used for TCR beta sequencing. The Qiagen DNeasy Blood Extraction Kit was used to extract genomic DNA from the blood cell samples. Overall results and qualifications from the work: Because the 87-base-pair reads could not distinguish some IMGT-functional V segments, including TRBV6-2 and TRBV6-3, those segments were excluded. For the cohort, immune exposure information was limited to CMV serostatus. Broadly in line with IMGT annotations, most TCR beta V segments showed up in productive rearrangements about 87% or about 30% of the time in an earlier analysis of about 500 of the donors. A later analysis found that most CMV-associated TCR beta chains appeared HLA-restricted, with HLA associations seemingly driven largely by CMV exposure. Specific HLA alleles were associated with 15,000 to 20,000 TCR beta sequences at a false discovery rate of 0.05 in a later analysis. This cohort had only TCR beta chains sequenced, and the lack of alpha or paired-chain data limited which features could be detected. The study gave a list of roughly 150 TCR beta chains associated with cytomegalovirus. When HLA alleles, especially DR and DQ, strongly co-occurred, TCR associations were difficult to assign to individual alleles. According to a later analysis, TCR association rates differed among HLA loci, with DRB1 alleles showing the most associated TCRs and HLA-C alleles showing the fewest. A cluster of highly shared sequence variants was judged likely to be a technical artifact of the sequencing pipeline. Presence/absence analyses assumed roughly uniform sequencing depth across donors, an assumption that may not hold. An association between a missense DCLRE1C variant and V-gene and J-gene trimming of TCR beta chains was found in a later genetic analysis and replicated in an independent cohort. The authors suggested that the approach could potentially be extended to other disease states and immunological phenotypes. Because HLA typing was unavailable for some donors at each locus, only the typed subset was used in association tests. According to a later genetic analysis, donors in an Asian-associated ancestry cluster had fewer N-insertions in productive TCRs than the roughly 700-donor mean. Correlated functional status among segregating V segments might be attributable to linkage disequilibrium, but an unknown experimental factor could not be ruled out. A further reported finding was that TCR beta sequences accurately predicted the HLA-A and HLA-B alleles for most subjects in the first cohort. In vitro tests confirmed that a few of the cytomegalovirus-associated TCR beta chains recognize cytomegalovirus antigens. According to a later analysis, parvovirus B19, influenza, CMV and Epstein-Barr virus appeared linked to several top co-occurrence clusters. Compared with equally common non-associated chains, HLA-associated TCR beta chains in a later analysis were more clonally expanded and had lower generation probabilities. The classifier was reported to diagnose cytomegalovirus status with high specificity and sensitivity in both the original cohort and the validation cohort. Most TCR sequences were observed very rarely across donors, whereas some public TCRs were present in many individuals. The earlier analysis of approximately 590 of the donors excluded fewer than 20 rarely observed V segments, including chromosome 9 orphons, because counts were too low.

The method behind the library was the immunoSEQ multiplex PCR assay. For the multiplex PCR, a mixture combining 60 forward primers for TCR Vbeta segments and 13 reverse primers for TCR Jbeta segments was used. The CDR3 region of rearranged TCR beta genes was amplified from genomic DNA by a multiplex PCR assay. Amplified TCR beta libraries were sequenced as 87-base-pair reads on the Illumina HiSeq System. As for how the authors treated the data: In a later analysis, some 80 million unique TCR beta chains were counted across the 650 to 700 repertoires, and around 11 million of these chains were shared by at least two donors. To remove PCR and sequencing errors, raw reads were error-corrected and collapsed into unique sequences using a nearest-neighbor algorithm that merged closely related sequences. Alignment of CDR3 sequences to IMGT reference sequences was used to assign V, D and J gene segments. Each retained sequence needed at least a six-nucleotide match to both a V gene segment and a J gene segment. Rearrangements were called productive when the CDR3 lacked stop codons and stayed in frame with V and J; all others were non-productive. CDR3 was defined by IMGT convention, running from the second conserved V-encoded cysteine to the conserved J-encoded phenylalanine. Sequences without an unambiguous match to a single V gene segment were excluded from the earlier analysis of several hundred of the donors. In an earlier analysis of approximately 550 of the donors, V segments were called functional above 56.7% productive rearrangements and were called segregating when the between-donor standard deviation exceeded 5%. A statistical classification framework was built to diagnose cytomegalovirus status from the catalog of TCR beta chain sequences. A later analysis assigned V and J genes by comparing TCR nucleotide sequences with IMGT/GENE-DB human TR gene sequences. In a later analysis, CDR3 sequences and most-parsimonious VDJ recombination scenarios were assigned using the TCRdist pipeline. In a later analysis, each TCR beta chain was defined by its CDR3 amino acid sequence together with its V-gene family, and reads lacking a unique V-gene family were excluded. In a later analysis, approximately 640 highly shared, low-generation-probability nucleotide sequences were removed to address suspected cross-contamination and a sequencing artifact. In a later analysis, a clonal expansion index for each public chain was calculated from normalized within-repertoire ranks of inferred template counts. Generation probabilities in a later analysis came from a VDJ recombination model fitted to out-of-frame rearrangements, and those results were checked against IGoR. A later analysis scored TCR-TCR, TCR-HLA and TCR-CMV co-occurrence with hypergeometric tests, applying a repertoire-size bias correction to TCR pairs. False discovery rates were estimated in a later analysis by permuting HLA or CMV assignments 20 times. In a later analysis, co-occurring TCRs were grouped with DBSCAN, and TCRdist sequence similarity was added when clustering was performed within HLA-allele-positive subsets. Repertoires with fewer than 30,000 or more than 120,000 public chains, plus five repertoires with anomalous nucleotide sharing, were excluded from co-occurrence clustering. Entries here come from immuneACCESS through TCRdb and include only in-frame sequences with V and J called. Some clones fail to appear in such tables; in the studies checked, an unresolved V gene covers under half of the shortfall, and the cause of the remainder is unknown. The D gene and trimming were derived from the DNA, and the V and J assignments and clone size from that table. In this sample the table shows over 120,000 clones, approximately 80% of which occur a single time. Under 5% of the sample is held by the ten biggest clonotypes.

The sequencing input was PBMCs. This sequence was found in a man aged 40-49 years in good health and CMV-seronegative. The rearranged segments are TRBV5-1 and TRBJ2-5; D gene: possibly TRBD1, on 6 matching bases. The DNA reads as follows: TGCGCCAGCAGCCCGGACAGCCCTTGGACCCAGTACTTC. It encodes CASSPDSPWTQYF.